This T cell receptor (beta chain) stems from a study of T cell repertoires in cytomegalovirus infection. For the study at large: It can be stated that public TCR beta signatures indicated CMV infection as well as a matching HLA type.

TCRdb re-called the reads through MiXCR, storing one row per CDR3 protein. The data show about 180,000 distinct CDR3 sequences, around 15% seen once. The ends lost 2 bases at V and 5 bases at J; junction bases unmatched: 7. The CDR3 has 15 amino acids. Germline loops: CDR1 SGHVS, CDR2 FNYEAQ. Study results and limitations: CMV-specific HLA-C-restricted TCR beta clonotypes dominated the ex vivo response.

This clonotype was counted between two and nine times. The target antigen is unknown. This clonotype was obtained from a human donor in good health (CMV status not recorded). Some clones in this sample may be carry-over from other donors' samples. V gene TRBV7-6 combines with J gene TRBJ2-5, with 8 bases matching TRBD2. The sample was PBMCs. The CDR3 sequence: CASSLRPSGGETQYF. CDR3 coding DNA: TGTGCCAGCAGCTTAAGGCCCTCGGGGGGGGAGACCCAGTACTTC.